This T cell receptor (beta chain) was obtained from a study of blood T cell repertoires in COVID-19. Profiling relied on immunoSEQ multiplex PCR, and the TCRdb table lists in-frame clones only, not all of them. The sample consists of some 50,000 clones, about four fifths of them appearing once. V dropped 0 bases and J dropped 5 bases, with 18 bases sitting between them. Germline CDR1 is SGHRS and CDR2 is YFSETQ. The CDR3 loop spans 17 amino acids. Sample: peripheral blood. This sequence joins TRBV5-1 and TRBJ2-4; D is unclear. This sequence was found in a man in his forties or fifties with active COVID-19. The CDR3 loop reads CASSLELSSVPENIQYF. In nucleotides, the CDR3 is TGCGCCAGCAGCTTGGAATTGAGTTCCGTACCCGAAAACATTCAGTACTTC.